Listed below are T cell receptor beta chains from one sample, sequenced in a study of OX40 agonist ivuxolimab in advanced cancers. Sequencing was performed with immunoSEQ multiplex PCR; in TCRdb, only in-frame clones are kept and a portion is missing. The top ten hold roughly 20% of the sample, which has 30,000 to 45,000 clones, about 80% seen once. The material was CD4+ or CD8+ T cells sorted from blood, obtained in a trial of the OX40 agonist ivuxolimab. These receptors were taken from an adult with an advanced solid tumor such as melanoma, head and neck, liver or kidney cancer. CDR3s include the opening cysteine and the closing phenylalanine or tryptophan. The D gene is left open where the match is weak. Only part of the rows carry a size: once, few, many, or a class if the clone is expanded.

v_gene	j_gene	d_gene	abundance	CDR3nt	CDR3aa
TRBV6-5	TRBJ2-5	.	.	TGTGCCAGCAGTTACTCGACCTTTCAAGAGACCCAGTACTTC	CASSYSTFQETQYF
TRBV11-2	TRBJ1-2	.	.	TGTGCCAGCAGCTTAGTTCTGTCAACGAACGGCTACACCTTC	CASSLVLSTNGYTF
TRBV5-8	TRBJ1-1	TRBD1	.	TGTGCCAGCAGCTCGCACGGGACAGGGTTTACTGAAGCTTTCTTT	CASSSHGTGFTEAFF
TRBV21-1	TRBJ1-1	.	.	TGTGCCAGCAGCCGGGACACCACTCCCTTGAACACTGAAGCTTTCTTT	CASSRDTTPLNTEAFF
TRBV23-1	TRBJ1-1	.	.	TGCGCCAGCACCGAGGGAACTGAAGCTTTCTTT	CASTEGTEAFF
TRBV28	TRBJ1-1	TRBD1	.	TGTGCCAGCAGTTCTATTTCAGGGGGAAGTACTGAAGCTTTCTTT	CASSSISGGSTEAFF
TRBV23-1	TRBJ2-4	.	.	TGCGCCAGCAGTCAATCAGCTACAGGGTCCGTTAGGGGAAACATTCAGTACTTC	CASSQSATGSVRGNIQYF
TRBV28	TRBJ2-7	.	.	TGTGCCAGCAGTCCTAAGCTGGGCGGGGTGCGCCACGAGCAGTACTTC	CASSPKLGGVRHEQYF
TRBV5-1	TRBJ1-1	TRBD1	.	TGCGCCAGCAGCCACGGGACAGGGAAGGTAAACACTGAAGCTTTCTTT	CASSHGTGKVNTEAFF
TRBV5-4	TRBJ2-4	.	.	TGTGCCAGCAGCTTGGCGGGCGGCCAAGGCGCCAAAAACATTCAGTACTTC	CASSLAGGQGAKNIQYF
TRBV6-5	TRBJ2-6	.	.	TGTGCCAGCAGTTTCCTAGGAACTGGGGCCAACGTCCTGACTTTC	CASSFLGTGANVLTF
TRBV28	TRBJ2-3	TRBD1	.	TGTGCCAGCAGTTTATCAGGACAGGGCCCAGATACGCAGTATTTT	CASSLSGQGPDTQYF
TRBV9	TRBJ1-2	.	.	TGTGCCAGCAGCGCACGGAATGCAGGAACGGGAGGCTACACCTTC	CASSARNAGTGGYTF
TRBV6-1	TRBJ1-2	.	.	TGTGCCAGCAGTGAAAGGTCAGGGCCCTATGATGGCTACACCTTC	CASSERSGPYDGYTF
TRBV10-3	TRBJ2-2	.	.	TGTGCCATCAGTGGGGGGGTAGCGAACACCGGGGAGCTGTTTTTT	CAISGGVANTGELFF
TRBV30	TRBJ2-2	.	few	TGTGCCTGGAGAAAAGGGACCACCGGGGAGCTGTTTTTT	CAWRKGTTGELFF
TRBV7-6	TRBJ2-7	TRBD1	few	TGTGCCAGCAGCCTGGGGACAGGGACGGAGCAGTACTTC	CASSLGTGTEQYF
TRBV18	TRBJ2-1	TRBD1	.	TGTGCCAGCTCACCGGGACAGATATACAATGAGCAGTTCTTC	CASSPGQIYNEQFF
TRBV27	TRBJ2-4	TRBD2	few	TGTGCCAGCAGTCCCGTAGCGGGGGAAAACATTCAGTACTTC	CASSPVAGENIQYF
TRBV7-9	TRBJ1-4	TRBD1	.	TGTGCCAGCAGCTCCACAGGGGCCCTTAATGAAAAACTGTTTTTT	CASSSTGALNEKLFF
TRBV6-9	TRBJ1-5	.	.	TGTGCCAGCAGTTATGACAGTTGTCAGCCCCAGCATTTT	CASSYDSCQPQHF
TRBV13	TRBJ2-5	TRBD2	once	TGTGCCAGCAGTCTAGGACTAGCGGAGACCCAGTACTTC	CASSLGLAETQYF
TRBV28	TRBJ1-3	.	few	TGTGCCAGCAGACCCTCGTGGGGGGCGCCCGGAAACACCATATATTTT	CASRPSWGAPGNTIYF
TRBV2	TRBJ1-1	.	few	TGTGCCAGCAGTGAATCCGGCAGCGAGTCAATTAAGGCTTTCTTT	CASSESGSESIKAFF